Listed here is a single T cell receptor beta chain. Authors' methods: How many nucleated cells were present was estimated from reference gene primer amplification. Profiling relied on immunoSEQ multiplex PCR, and the TCRdb table lists in-frame clones only, not all of them. V and J calls and clone size come straight from that table; D and trimming were deduced from the DNA. Of some 390,000 clones in the sample, approximately 86% were seen once. Germline V gene sequence: CDR1 KGHSH, CDR2 LQKENI. Trimming at V came to 0 bases and at J to 5 bases, leaving 9 bases not matched to a gene. The CDR3 extends over 17 amino acids. The data derive from a study of blood T cell repertoires in COVID-19. Study in general: The cDNA or gDNA used as material had been derived from T cells, B-cell-depleted T cells, or PBMCs.

The specimen was peripheral blood. V usage is TRBV18 and J usage is TRBJ1-5; TRBD1 matches at 8 bases. This sequence originates from a human donor in a cohort sampled during active COVID-19. CDR3 DNA sequence: TGTGCCAGCTCACCACCAATAAAGGACAGGGATTATCAGCCCCAGCATTTT. Its translation: CASSPPIKDRDYQPQHF.